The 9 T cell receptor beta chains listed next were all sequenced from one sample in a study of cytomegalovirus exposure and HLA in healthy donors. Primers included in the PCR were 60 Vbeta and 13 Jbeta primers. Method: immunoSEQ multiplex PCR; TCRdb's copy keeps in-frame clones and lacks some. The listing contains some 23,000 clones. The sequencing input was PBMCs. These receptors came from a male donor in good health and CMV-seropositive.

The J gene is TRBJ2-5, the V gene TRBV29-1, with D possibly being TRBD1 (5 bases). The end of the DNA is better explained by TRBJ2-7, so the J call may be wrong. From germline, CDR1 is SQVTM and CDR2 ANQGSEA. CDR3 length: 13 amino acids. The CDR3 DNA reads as TGCAGCGCCCTCGGTGGGGCCCCAGACGAGCAGTACTTC. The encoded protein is CSALGGAPDEQYF.

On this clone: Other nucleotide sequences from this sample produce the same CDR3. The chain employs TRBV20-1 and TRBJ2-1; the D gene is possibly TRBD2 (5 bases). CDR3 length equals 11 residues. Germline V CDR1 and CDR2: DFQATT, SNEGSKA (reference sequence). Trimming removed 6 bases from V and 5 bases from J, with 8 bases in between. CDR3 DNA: TGCAGTGCGAGGGCCGACAATGAGCAGTTCTTC. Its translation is CSARADNEQFF.

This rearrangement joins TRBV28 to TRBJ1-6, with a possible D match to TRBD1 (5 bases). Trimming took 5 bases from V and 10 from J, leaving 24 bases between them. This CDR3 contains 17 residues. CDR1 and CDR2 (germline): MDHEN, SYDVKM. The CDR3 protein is CASSRAKDTGKESPLHF. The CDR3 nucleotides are TGTGCCAGCAGTCGGGCTAAGGACACCGGAAAGGAGTCACCCCTCCACTTT.

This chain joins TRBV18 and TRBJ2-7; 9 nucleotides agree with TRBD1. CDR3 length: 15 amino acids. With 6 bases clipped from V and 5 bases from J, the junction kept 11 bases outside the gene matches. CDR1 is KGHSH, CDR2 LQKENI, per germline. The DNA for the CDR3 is TGTGCCAGCTCCCCCGCCGGGACAGGGCTCGACGAGCAGTACTTC. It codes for CASSPAGTGLDEQYF.

The DNA of the CDR3 is TGTGCCACGGGACAGCTGAACACTGAAGCTTTCTTT. Residues: CATGQLNTEAFF. The genes are TRBV5-4 and TRBJ1-1, with TRBD1 matching 7 bases. The CDR3 has 12 amino acids. V was clipped by 9 bases and J by 0 bases; unmatched bases: 2. Germline-derived CDR1 and CDR2 are SGHNT and YYREEE (reference sequence).

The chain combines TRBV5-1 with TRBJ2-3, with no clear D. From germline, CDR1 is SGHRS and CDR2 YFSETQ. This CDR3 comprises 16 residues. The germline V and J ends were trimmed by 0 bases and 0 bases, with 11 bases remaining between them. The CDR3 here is CASSLEQSASTDTQYF. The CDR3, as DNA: TGCGCCAGCAGCTTGGAACAGTCCGCTAGCACAGATACGCAGTATTTT. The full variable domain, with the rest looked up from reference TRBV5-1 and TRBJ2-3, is KAGVTQTPRYLIKTRGQQVTLSCSPISGHRSVSWYQQTPGQGLQFLFEYFSETQRNKGNFPGRFSGRQFSNSRSEMNVSTLELGDSALYLCASSLEQSASTDTQYFGPGTRLTVL.

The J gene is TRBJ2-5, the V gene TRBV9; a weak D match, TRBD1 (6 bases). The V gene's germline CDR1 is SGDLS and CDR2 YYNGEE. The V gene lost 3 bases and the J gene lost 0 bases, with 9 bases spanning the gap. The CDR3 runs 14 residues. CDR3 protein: CASSGTGYQETQYF. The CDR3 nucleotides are TGTGCCAGCAGCGGTACAGGGTACCAAGAGACCCAGTACTTC.

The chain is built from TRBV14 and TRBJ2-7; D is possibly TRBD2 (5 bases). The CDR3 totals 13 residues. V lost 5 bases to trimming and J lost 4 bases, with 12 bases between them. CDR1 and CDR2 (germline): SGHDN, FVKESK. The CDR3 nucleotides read TGTGCCAGCAGCTTGACAAGGGAGTACGAGCAGTACTTC. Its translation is CASSLTREYEQYF.

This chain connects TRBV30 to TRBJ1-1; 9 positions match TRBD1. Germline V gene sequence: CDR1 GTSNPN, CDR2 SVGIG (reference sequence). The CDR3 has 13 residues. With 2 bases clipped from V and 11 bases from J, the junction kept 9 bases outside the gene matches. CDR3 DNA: TGTGCCTGGAGTCTTACAGGGGGCAGGGTCGCTTTCTTT. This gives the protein CAWSLTGGRVAFF.